The 26 T cell receptor beta chains in this list originate from one sample, sequenced in a study of T-cell reconstitution after alpha-beta-depleted transplantation in children. Researchers prepared the TCRbeta library using unique molecular identifiers, the study reports. One entry per CDR3 protein results from TCRdb running MiXCR on the PCR reads. Counted here are 500,000 to 650,000 distinct CDR3 sequences, approximately 10% occurring once; the ten biggest clones make up 14%. The sequences come from PBMCs, mostly from graft donor cells, collected 180 days after TCRalphabeta/CD19-depleted stem cell transplant. The receptors shown here come from a female patient aged 2-15 years who had a stem cell transplant for aplastic anemia, so the T cells may come from the graft donor.

This clonotype was seen only a few times. This rearrangement joins TRBV7-2 to TRBJ2-7, with 9 bases matching TRBD2. The trim removed 5 bases at V and 2 bases at J, leaving 4 bases unmatched. Per the germline V gene, CDR1 is SGHTA and CDR2 is FQGNSA. The CDR3 has 14 amino acids. The DNA of the CDR3 is TGTGCCAGCAGCGCAGGGACTAGCCCCTACGAGCAGTACGTC. It codes for CASSAGTSPYEQYV.

The V and J genes are TRBV5-1 and TRBJ2-3, with TRBD2 identical over 13 bases. CDR1 and CDR2 from the germline V gene are SGHRS and YFSETQ. V was pared by 4 bases and J by 2 bases, with 4 bases of the junction left unmatched. The CDR3 extends over 16 amino acids. The CDR3 DNA sequence: TGCGCCAGCAGCACACTAGCGGGGGGGACCACAGATACGCAGTATTTT. It encodes CASSTLAGGTTDTQYF. The full variable domain, with the rest looked up from reference TRBV5-1 and TRBJ2-3, is KAGVTQTPRYLIKTRGQQVTLSCSPISGHRSVSWYQQTPGQGLQFLFEYFSETQRNKGNFPGRFSGRQFSNSRSEMNVSTLELGDSALYLCASSTLAGGTTDTQYFGPGTRLTVL.

The rearrangement uses TRBV28 and TRBJ2-4; possibly TRBD1 for D (5 bases). The germline CDR1 and CDR2 sequences are MDHEN and SYDVKM. Trimming removed 3 bases from V and 8 bases from J, with 17 bases in between. The CDR3 totals 15 residues. The CDR3 sequence is CASSLREKGLDIQYF. DNA for the CDR3: TGTGCCAGCAGTTTGAGAGAGAAGGGGCTGGACATTCAGTACTTC.

In its sample, this clonotype was seen a few times. V and J are TRBV9 and TRBJ2-6, with 7 bases matching TRBD1. The length of the CDR3 is 15 residues. V was pared by 5 bases and J by 4 bases, with 6 bases of the junction left unmatched. Germline CDR1 reads SGDLS; CDR2 reads YYNGEE. In DNA form, the CDR3 reads TGTGCCAGCAGGGCCAGGGGGTCCGGGGCCAACGTCCTGACTTTC. Protein: CASRARGSGANVLTF.

This clonotype appeared a few times. The J gene is TRBJ1-5, the V gene TRBV18; D unclear. CDR1 is KGHSH, CDR2 LQKENI, per germline. V was pared by 1 base and J by 12 bases, with 16 bases between. The CDR3 is 14 residues long. CDR3 loop: CASSPLKGTPRQHF. In DNA, the CDR3 is TGTGCCAGCTCACCACTAAAAGGTACTCCACGCCAGCATTTT.

The chain joins TRBV12-3 or TRBV12-4 to TRBJ1-4; 7 positions agree with TRBD1. After removal of 6 bases from V and 5 bases from J, the junction contained 12 bases not matched to a gene. CDR3 length equals 16 residues. For the CDR3, the DNA is TGTGCCAGCAGCCTTGTTGAGGGGGCCCGGAATGAAAAACTGTTTTTT. The encoded protein is CASSLVEGARNEKLFF.

This clonotype was picked up a small number of times. The chain has TRBV2 and TRBJ2-1, with unresolved D. Germline assignment: CDR1 SNHLY and CDR2 FYNNEI. The V gene lost 3 bases and the J gene lost 10 bases, with 4 bases spanning the gap. This CDR3 contains 10 residues. The CDR3 loop is CASSEAEQFF. CDR3 coding DNA: TGTGCCAGCAGTGAGGCAGAGCAGTTCTTC.

This clonotype has only a few counts. The rearrangement links TRBV19 to TRBJ1-1; no clear D gene. The germline V gene encodes CDR1 LNHDA and CDR2 SQIVND (reference sequence). Between the trimmed V and J ends, which lost 2 bases and 1 base, there was a span of 8 bases. The CDR3 runs to 14 residues. As DNA, the CDR3 is TGTGCCAGTAGTATATCCGCGGAGAACACTGAAGCTTTCTTT. Translated: CASSISAENTEAFF.

A few counts support this clonotype. The chain joins TRBV6-5 to TRBJ2-7; weak D call: TRBD1 (6 bases). CDR3 length: 14 residues. Germline V gene lookup returns CDR1 MNHEY and CDR2 SVGAGI. Trimming cost V 4 bases and J 0 bases, with 10 bases left between them. CDR3 residues: CASSFGQSSYEQYF. In DNA form, the CDR3 reads TGTGCCAGCAGTTTCGGACAGTCCTCCTACGAGCAGTACTTC.

The chain employs TRBV29-1 and TRBJ2-3; 9 bases are shared with TRBD2. Trimming removed 6 bases from V and 0 bases from J; junction bases left unmatched: 7. Germline loops: CDR1 SQVTM, CDR2 ANQGSEA. The CDR3 has 15 residues. Written as DNA, the CDR3 is TGCAGCGTCCGATCTAGCGGGACTAGCACAGATACGCAGTATTTT. It specifies CSVRSSGTSTDTQYF.

This clonotype was counted between two and nine times. The chain joins TRBV6-2 or TRBV6-3 to TRBJ1-5; D gene uncertain. Between the trimmed V and J ends, which lost 2 bases and 2 bases, there was a span of 7 bases. CDR3 length: 14 amino acids. Germline loops: CDR1 MNHEY, CDR2 SVGEGT. Here the CDR3 DNA reads TGTGCCAGCAGTTACCCCCAGGGCAATCAGCCCCAGCATTTT. Amino acid sequence: CASSYPQGNQPQHF.

This clonotype was counted many times. The chain combines TRBV29-1 with TRBJ2-2, with unresolved D. Trimming pared 2 bases from V and 1 base from J, leaving 11 bases between. The CDR3 runs 15 residues. The V gene's germline CDR1 is SQVTM and CDR2 ANQGSEA. In nucleotides, the CDR3 is TGCAGCGTTGAAATACAGTCGAGGAACACCGGGGAGCTGTTTTTT. Translating gives CSVEIQSRNTGELFF.

This clonotype was picked up many times. The chain has TRBV21-1 and TRBJ2-1; the table assigns TRBD2, which was not confirmed against the DNA. TRBV21-1 is assigned pseudogene status. The CDR3 spans 18 residues. As DNA, the CDR3 is TGTGCCAGCAGCCCCCCCAGGCCTAGCGGGAGTAAGCTCAATGAGCAGTTCTTC. Translated, it gives CASSPPRPSGSKLNEQFF.

The chain has TRBV19 and TRBJ2-5, with TRBD2 matching 7 bases. Trimming took 2 bases from V and 3 from J; bases not matched to a gene: 3. CDR3 length: 14 amino acids. The V gene's germline CDR1 is LNHDA and CDR2 SQIVND (reference sequence). The CDR3 DNA reads TGTGCCAGTAGTATATACCTAGCGGAAGAGACCCAGTACTTC. Its translation is CASSIYLAEETQYF.

Note on this clonotype: An end of the junction does not agree with germline; a read error may underlie this. The gene calls are TRBV4-3 and TRBJ2-2; D is possibly TRBD1 (5 bases). This CDR3 has 16 amino acids. Germline V gene lookup returns CDR1 LGHNA and CDR2 YSLEER. CDR3 sequence: CAISHLGAGDTGELFF. For the CDR3, the DNA is TGCGCCATCAGCCATCTTGGGGCAGGCGACACCGGGGAGCTGTTTTTT.

This clonotype was picked up many times. The rearrangement uses TRBV20-1 and TRBJ2-7, with D possibly TRBD2 on 6 matching bases. The V gene's germline CDR1 is DFQATT and CDR2 SNEGSKA (reference sequence). V was clipped by 3 bases and J by 5 bases, with 11 bases between them. This CDR3 contains 12 residues. CDR3 loop: CSASNGGHEQYF. For the CDR3, the DNA is TGCAGTGCTAGCAACGGGGGTCACGAGCAGTACTTC.

This clonotype was counted ten times or more. This chain joins TRBV4-3 and TRBJ1-4; TRBD1 matches 8 bases. Looked up from germline, CDR1 is LGHNA and CDR2 is YSLEER. V was pared by 6 bases and J by 4 bases, with 7 bases of the junction left unmatched. The CDR3 sequence is 15 residues long. The CDR3 DNA follows: TGCGCCAGCAGTCCTAATGACAGGGGTAATGAAAAACTGTTTTTT. This sequence encodes CASSPNDRGNEKLFF.

CDR3: CASSLFRDYYEQYF. CDR3 sequence (DNA): TGTGCCAGCAGTTTATTTAGGGACTACTACGAGCAGTACTTC. The chain recombines TRBV28 with TRBJ2-7; 7 bases map to TRBD2. The CDR3 has 14 amino acids. The germline V gene encodes CDR1 MDHEN and CDR2 SYDVKM. The trim removed 1 base at V and 3 bases at J, leaving 3 bases unmatched.

This clonotype has at least ten counts. One junction end disagrees with the germline gene, perhaps due to a read error. The rearrangement joins TRBV4-3 to TRBJ2-1; 11 bases align to TRBD2. Germline CDR1 and CDR2: LGHNA and YSLEER. The length of the CDR3 is 15 residues. The CDR3 DNA sequence: TGTGCCAGCAGTCAGGGACTAGCGGTATACAATGAGCAGTTCTTC. Amino acid sequence: CASSQGLAVYNEQFF.

This clonotype was recorded a few times. The chain carries TRBV28 and TRBJ1-5, with 7 bases identical to TRBD1. V lost 5 bases to trimming and J lost 9 bases; unmatched junction nucleotides: 4. CDR3 length: 12 residues. CDR1 and CDR2 from the germline V gene are MDHEN and SYDVKM. The CDR3 nucleotides read TGTGCCAGCAGTCTACGGACAGGGCCCCAGCATTTT. It specifies CASSLRTGPQHF.

This clonotype was seen ten or more times. This chain uses TRBV10-3 with TRBJ2-1, with TRBD2 matching over 14 bases. The V gene end was trimmed by 3 bases and the J gene end by 0 bases; junction bases not matched to a gene: 10. This CDR3 comprises 20 residues. Germline values: CDR1 ENHRY, CDR2 SYGVKD. CDR3 amino acids: CAISDPGLAGGPSSYNEQFF. CDR3 sequence (DNA): TGTGCCATCAGTGACCCCGGACTAGCGGGAGGCCCGAGCTCCTACAATGAGCAGTTCTTC.

This clonotype was detected many times. The rearrangement joins TRBV20-1 to TRBJ2-2, with D possibly TRBD2 on 5 matching bases. The CDR3 consists of 15 residues. Trimming removed 6 bases at V and 4 bases at J, with 18 bases between. Germline loops: CDR1 DFQATT, CDR2 SNEGSKA (reference sequence). This CDR3 is CSAISSLAGTGELFF. The CDR3 nucleotides read TGCAGTGCAATATCAAGTCTGGCGGGCACCGGGGAGCTGTTTTTT.

The chain uses TRBV7-2 and TRBJ2-2; 7 bases agree with TRBD2. Germline V CDR1 and CDR2: SGHTA, FQGNSA. Trimming took 5 bases from V and 6 from J; bases not matched to a gene: 12. This CDR3 contains 16 residues. The chain's CDR3 is CASSPARLAWAGELFF. The CDR3 DNA is TGTGCCAGCAGCCCAGCCAGACTAGCTTGGGCCGGGGAGCTGTTTTTT.

The V and J genes are TRBV6-2 or TRBV6-3 and TRBJ2-1; the D gene is possibly TRBD1 (5 bases). This CDR3 has 19 residues. With 0 bases removed from V and 0 bases from J, the gap between germline ends came to 18 bases. Germline V gene sequence: CDR1 MNHEY, CDR2 SVGEGT. CDR3 DNA: TGTGCCAGCAGTTACTCGATATCCGCAGGGTTGAGCTCCTACAATGAGCAGTTCTTC. Its protein is CASSYSISAGLSSYNEQFF.

There are a few counts of this clonotype. J is TRBJ2-5 and V is TRBV6-2 or TRBV6-3, with D possibly TRBD1 on 6 matching bases. Germline CDR1 MNHEY, CDR2 SVGEGT. Deletions cut 1 base from V and 7 bases from J, with 16 bases between. The CDR3 consists of 15 residues. CDR3 in DNA: TGTGCCAGCAGTTACTTCATATCGCAGGGGCCGACCCAGTACTTC. This gives the protein CASSYFISQGPTQYF.

This clonotype was recorded many times. The chain combines TRBV12-3 or TRBV12-4 with TRBJ2-1; D perhaps matches TRBD2 (5 bases). The CDR3 has 15 amino acids. With 7 bases removed from V and 2 bases from J, the gap between germline ends came to 15 bases. This CDR3 reads CASTPDSWTYNEQFF. The CDR3 DNA follows: TGTGCCAGCACCCCGGACTCATGGACCTACAATGAGCAGTTCTTC.